This paragraph covers one T cell receptor (beta chain) sequence. This clone was observed once. No cognate antigen has been identified for it. No much larger clonotype is one base removed from it; base qualities were not supplied. The data were obtained in a study of blood T cell repertoires in COVID-19 (dated by TCRdb to 2019 to 2021). With regard to the full study: Collaborator samples came from the United States, Italy and Spain and covered acute and convalescent phases of COVID-19. Where HLA class I and class II types were available, the types were taken from metadata supplied by the sample provider, not from assay-based typing. Samples came from the ongoing ImmuneRACE study (first 160 participants) plus 1,254 subjects from 6 global collaborators. The repertoires were released in a freely available public database intended as a resource for research on the immune response to SARS-CoV-2. The prospective study material was composed of cDNA or gDNA derived from T cells, B-cell-depleted T cells, or PBMCs. Subjects who had been exposed to COVID-19, were actively infected with it, or had recovered from it provided the deeply sampled blood TCRbeta repertoires that made up the dataset. A de-identified subject ID, COVID-19 status, age in years and sex were almost always included in the sample metadata. Study-level results and caveats: The amount of clinical and demographic metadata varied by source and participant and was provided uncurated.

The immunoSEQ Assay, a bias-controlled multiplex PCR, was used to amplify TCRbeta CDR3 regions from genomic DNA. Per the source publication's procedure: Nucleated cell counts per sample were estimated from amplification of reference gene primers within the assay. To quantify the absolute abundance of each unique TCRbeta CDR3 rearrangement, sequence reads were collapsed and filtered. For each sample, productive Simpson clonality was calculated as the square root of Simpson's diversity index across productive rearrangements. TCRdb stores this immuneACCESS table with in-frame sequences only. Part of the clones is absent; in the studies checked, under half of the shortfall reflects unresolved V genes, and no reason is known for the rest. Clone size and the V and J calls come from that table; the DNA yielded D and trimming. This sample comprises about 190,000 clones, approximately 86% of them detected only once. The top ten clones comprise around 1.2% of the sample.

Trimmed from V: 0 bases; trimmed from J: 5 bases; junction bases lacking a gene match: 8. From the cysteine through the phenylalanine, the CDR3 covers 15 amino acids. The CDR3 DNA has 45 bases and is translated from base 1. Whole blood was collected in K2EDTA tubes by collaborating institutions according to the institutions' own protocols. For TCRbeta analysis, collaborators shipped samples in one of three forms: frozen whole blood, isolated PBMCs, or DNA extracted from either of those sample types. The chain uses TRBV5-3 and TRBJ2-7, and 7 junction bases match TRBD1. TRBV5-3 qualifies as an ORF whose function is uncertain. The clonotype was recovered from a man aged 25-45 years with acute or convalescent COVID-19. Input material: peripheral blood. The nucleotides are TGTGCCAGAAGCTTGGCAGAAGACAGGGCTCACGAGCAGTACTTC. Its translation reads: CARSLAEDRAHEQYF.